This T cell receptor beta chain was retrieved from a study of T cells after yellow fever vaccination. The CDR3 is made up of 15 amino acids. CDR1 and CDR2 (germline): SGHAT, FQNNGV. V was clipped by 6 bases and J by 4 bases, with 17 bases between them. TCRdb reanalysed the 5' RACE reads using MiXCR and keeps one entry per CDR3 protein. The sample has around 260,000 distinct CDR3 sequences, roughly 5% seen once; the top ten hold under 3.5%. This clonotype has a handful of counts. This sequence joins TRBV11-2 and TRBJ2-3; the D gene is possibly TRBD1 (6 bases). This TCR was recovered from a man aged 18-30 years who received the YFV17D yellow fever vaccine. This material consisted of CD4+ T cells sorted from PBMCs, taken on the day of the yellow fever booster vaccination. This CDR3 reads CASSSGTRGADTQYF. CDR3 sequence (DNA): TGTGCCAGCAGTTCAGGGACAAGAGGGGCAGATACGCAGTATTTT. The whole variable domain, remainder taken from reference TRBV11-2 and TRBJ2-3, is EAGVAQSPRYKIIEKRQSVAFWCNPISGHATLYWYQQILGQGPKLLIQFQNNGVVDDSQLPKDRFSAERLKGVDSTLKIQPAKLEDSAVYLCASSSGTRGADTQYFGPGTRLTVL.